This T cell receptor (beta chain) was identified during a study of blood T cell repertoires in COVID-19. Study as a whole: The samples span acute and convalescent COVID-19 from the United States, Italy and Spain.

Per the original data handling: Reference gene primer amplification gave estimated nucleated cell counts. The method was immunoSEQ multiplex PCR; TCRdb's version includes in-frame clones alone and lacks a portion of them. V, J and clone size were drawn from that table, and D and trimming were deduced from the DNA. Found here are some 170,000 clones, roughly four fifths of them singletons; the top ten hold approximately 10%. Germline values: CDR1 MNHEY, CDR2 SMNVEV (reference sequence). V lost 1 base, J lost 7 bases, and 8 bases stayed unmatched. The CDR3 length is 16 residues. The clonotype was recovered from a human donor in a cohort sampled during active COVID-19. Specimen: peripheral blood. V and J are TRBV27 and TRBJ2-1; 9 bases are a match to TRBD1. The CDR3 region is CASSLLTGQGRNEQFF. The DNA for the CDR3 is TGTGCCAGCAGTTTATTAACGGGACAGGGTCGTAATGAGCAGTTCTTC.